This T cell receptor (beta chain) appears in the sequencing data of a study of regulatory T cells in long-lasting Graves disease. About the study: Positive TSH receptor antibodies alongside over 5 years of antithyroid drugs were what marked Graves' disease as persistent. The study, taken as a whole, reports: Repertoires from persistent disease leaned toward TRBV28, TRBJ1-2 and TRBJ2-5.

CDR1 and CDR2 (germline): MGHDK, SYGVNS. This CDR3 has 15 amino acids. Trimming removed 5 bases at V and 11 bases at J, with 19 bases between. HTBI primers from iRepertoire and Arm-PCR of CDR3 regions yielded the TCR beta libraries. Each CDR3 protein is one row after TCRdb ran MiXCR on the multiplex PCR reads. The repertoire holds about 470,000 distinct CDR3 sequences, around a fifth seen once, with roughly 7% in the top ten. Time point meaning: persistent/refractory GD, antithyroid drugs over 5 years with positive TRAb. TCR sequences were obtained from RNA taken from PBMCs. Note on this clonotype: Its antigen remains unknown.

The chain recombines TRBV25-1 with TRBJ1-6; D is unresolved. This receptor was taken from a female donor with Graves disease. The starting material was peripheral blood mononuclear cells (PBMCs), obtained when the disease was refractory, from a patient treated with antithyroid drugs. The DNA for the CDR3 is TGTGCCAGCAGTTCGTGGACCCAAAGGGAGGCACCCCTCCACTTT. Translated: CASSSWTQREAPLHF.